This entry concerns a single TCR beta chain. This receptor's antigen is unknown. Base qualities are missing; no much larger clone stands one base away. The CDR1 and CDR2 encoded by the germline V gene (reference sequence) are LNHDA and SQIVND. Including the terminal cysteine and phenylalanine, the CDR3 comprises 13 residues. The DNA shown is the 39-base CDR3, in frame from base 1. V is clipped by 6 bases and J by 2 bases, and the sequence between their germline boundaries is 10 bases long. The donors were healthy, HIV-negative adults with no recently reported acute infections or vaccinations. Every donor was a Caucasian adult residing in Nashville, Tennessee, USA. CD4+ T cells were enriched through magnetic negative selection, after which naive cells were positively selected on CD45RA and the remaining negative fraction served as the memory subset. Blood was obtained by leukapheresis, after which PBMCs were separated by Ficoll-Histopaque density gradient centrifugation and cryopreserved in liquid nitrogen vapor phase. Purity and quantity of every magnetically sorted T cell population were checked by analytical flow cytometry. Each sorted fraction had its genomic DNA isolated and then quantified by UV absorbance on a Nanodrop 2000c.

TCR CDR3 regions were amplified from genomic DNA by multiplex PCR using the deep immunoSEQ assay. Extracted genomic DNA from each cell subset was distributed evenly across all wells of several immunoSEQ 96-well plates, and each plate was treated as a replicate. For sorted subsets, each replicate PCR was loaded with approximately 0.2 ug genomic DNA, equivalent to 32,000 or so T cell genomes. The purified libraries were quantified using a Qubit 3.0 fluorometer, sized with a Bioanalyzer 2100, and then quantified again using the KAPA Library Quantification kit. Every immunoSEQ 96-well plate was sequenced on a dedicated single-read 150-cycle Illumina NextSeq 550 flow cell. In the original analysis: Because the immunoSEQ output included only junctional sequences and no quality scores, the filtering could not be the same as the filtering used for full-length reads. To assign V/J genes and CDR3, sequences were annotated against IMGT germline references using PyIR, a Python wrapper for IgBLAST v1.9. Reads were removed for weak V/J assignments (E-value above 1e-6), missing CDR3, stop codons, out-of-frame junctions, or ambiguous translated residues. A V3J clonotype was defined by an identical inferred V gene, J gene, and CDR3 amino acid sequence. To compute the percentage overlap between repertoires, the number of shared unique clonotypes was divided by the size of the smaller repertoire. Repertoire richness was assessed with RTK rarefaction, the Chao1 estimator, and Recon v2.1 estimates of unobserved clonotypes. OLGA was used to compute generation probabilities for all TCRbeta clonotypes that the gDNA method yielded from a handful of donors. What TCRdb holds here is the immuneACCESS table cut down to in-frame rearrangements. Part of the clones is not present; checked against another copy, under half of the missing clones reflect an unresolved V gene, and the others are unexplained. V and J calls and clone size are given by that table; D and trimming were obtained from the DNA. The sample table holds 2 million to 2.5 million clones, of which 85% to 95% were seen once. The ten largest clonotypes hold 0.35% to 0.5% of the sample.

The entry originates in a study of shared clonotypes between healthy human individuals (dated by TCRdb to 2020 to 2021). Concerning the study at large: A few men and a couple of women, aged 18 to 49 years, made up the cohort. The study deeply sequenced blood TCR repertoires of five healthy adults to estimate repertoire size and the extent of clonotype sharing between individuals. Each donor's leukapheresis produced roughly between roughly 0.9 and 9 billion PBMCs. For each donor, CD4 naive and CD4 memory were each run on three plates, CD8 naive on two plates, and CD8 memory on one plate. Libraries were prepared and TCR repertoires were sequenced by different laboratories using diverse techniques, in order to increase sequencing depth and limit assay-specific biases. Results and caveats for the whole study, not just this receptor: Based on pairwise subsampling, the degree of clonotype sharing among donors was expected to be affected by sequencing depth. Sharing across several donors was observed for around 4.8% of naive CD4, 3% to 3.5% of naive CD8, 2% to 2.5% of memory CD4, and around 0.4% of memory CD8 clonotypes. Even with the large sequencing depth, rarefaction of the sorted-subset datasets indicated that sequencing was incomplete. Sampling was limited to blood, and TCR repertoires in tissue likely differ from TCR repertoires in blood. Larger estimated clonotype richness was generally found for naive subsets than for memory subsets. Because the study included only a small number of donors, the genetic and exposure-history diversity represented was limited. Compared with non-shared clonotypes, the clonotypes found in all four sorted-subset donors had higher generation probabilities.

This chain is built from TRBV19 and TRBJ1-2; the D gene lacks a confident call. The sequenced material came from naive CD4+ T cells from PBMCs. This sample's cell subset or site label indicates: CD45RA+ positively selected. The origin of this receptor is a man younger than 30 in good health. Some clones in this sample may be carry-over from other donors' samples. CDR3 protein: CASRPGFNYGYTF. Read as DNA, the sequence is TGTGCCAGTAGGCCAGGTTTCAACTATGGCTACACCTTC.